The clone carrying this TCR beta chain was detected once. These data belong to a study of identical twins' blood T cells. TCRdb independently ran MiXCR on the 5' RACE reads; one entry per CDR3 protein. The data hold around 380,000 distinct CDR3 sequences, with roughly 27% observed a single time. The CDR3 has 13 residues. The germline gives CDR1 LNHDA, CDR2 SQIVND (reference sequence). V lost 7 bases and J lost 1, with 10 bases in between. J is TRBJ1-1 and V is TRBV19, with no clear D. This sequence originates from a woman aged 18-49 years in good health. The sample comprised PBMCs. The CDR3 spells CASIRWGNTEAFF. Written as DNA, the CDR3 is TGTGCCAGTATCCGATGGGGGAACACTGAAGCTTTCTTT. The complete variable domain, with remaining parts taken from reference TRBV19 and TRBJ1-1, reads DGGITQSPKYLFRKEGQNVTLSCEQNLNHDAMYWYRQDPGQGLRLIYYSQIVNDFQKGDIAEGYSVSREKKESFPLTVTSAQKNPTAFYLCASIRWGNTEAFFGQGTRLTVV.